A selection of T cell receptor beta chains follows, all from one sample in a study of blood T cell repertoires in COVID-19. Clones were sequenced by immunoSEQ multiplex PCR, and TCRdb holds only the in-frame ones, with some missing. This sample has about 240,000 clones, with 81% found just once. Sequencing was performed on peripheral blood. The receptors were gathered from a woman of 80 years or more with COVID-19, enrolled during active disease. CDR3s include the opening cysteine and the closing phenylalanine or tryptophan. The D gene is left open where the match is weak. Where a row states a size, it is once, few, many or the class of an expanded clone; other rows omit it.

>TRBV29-1|TRBJ2-3|.|.
CSAREGADTQYF
TGCAGCGCCCGGGAGGGGGCGGATACGCAGTATTTT
>TRBV6-5|TRBJ1-2|.|few
CASSSGQSGYTF
TGTGCCAGCAGTTCCGGACAGTCGGGCTACACCTTC
>TRBV28|TRBJ2-5|.|.
CASSRVAPETQYF
TGTGCCAGCAGCCGCGTTGCCCCAGAGACCCAGTACTTC
>TRBV5-1|TRBJ1-6|.|.
CASSLEGGRSPLHF
TGCGCCAGCAGCTTGGAGGGGGGGCGTTCACCCCTCCACTTT
>TRBV6-6|TRBJ2-3|TRBD2|.
CASSMRLADTQYF
TGTGCCAGCAGCATGAGACTAGCCGATACGCAGTATTTT
>TRBV11-3|TRBJ2-1|TRBD2|.
CASSPRTSGTYNEQFF
TGTGCCAGCAGCCCCCGAACTAGCGGGACTTACAATGAGCAGTTCTTC
>TRBV27|TRBJ2-7|.|few
CASSSTGRGDYEQYF
TGTGCCAGCAGTTCAACAGGGAGGGGGGACTACGAGCAGTACTTC
>TRBV11-2|TRBJ2-3|TRBD2|.
CASSFQWPGGRNTQYF
TGTGCCAGCAGCTTCCAATGGCCCGGCGGGAGAAATACGCAGTATTTT
>TRBV30|TRBJ2-2|.|.
CAWIKRGGSAPGGELFF
TGTGCCTGGATCAAAAGAGGCGGGTCAGCCCCCGGCGGGGAGCTGTTTTTT
>TRBV24-1|TRBJ1-1|TRBD1|.
CATSDLGQHEAFF
TGTGCCACCAGTGACTTGGGACAGCATGAAGCTTTCTTT
>TRBV10-1|TRBJ1-5|.|many
CASSPNGQPQHF
TGCGCCAGCAGCCCCAACGGGCAGCCCCAGCATTTT
>TRBV11-2|TRBJ2-2|.|.
CASSLHWGELFF
TGTGCCAGCAGCTTGCACTGGGGGGAGCTGTTTTTT
>TRBV3-1/TRBV3-2|TRBJ2-2|.|few
CASSQVKAELFF
TGTGCCAGCAGCCAAGTCAAAGCTGAGCTGTTTTTT
>TRBV19|TRBJ2-2|.|.
CASSPQGRGRTGELFF
TGTGCCAGTAGTCCCCAGGGGAGGGGTAGGACCGGGGAGCTGTTTTTT
>TRBV15|TRBJ2-1|TRBD2|.
CATSRELAAYSSYNEQFF
TGTGCCACCAGCAGAGAACTAGCGGCCTACAGCTCCTACAATGAGCAGTTCTTC
>TRBV12-3/TRBV12-4|TRBJ1-4|TRBD1|few
CASSFQGDEKLFF
TGTGCCAGCAGTTTTCAGGGGGATGAAAAACTGTTTTTT
>TRBV6-6|TRBJ2-7|TRBD2|.
CASKFSGSSYEQYF
TGTGCCAGCAAATTTAGCGGGAGCTCCTACGAGCAGTACTTC
>TRBV5-1|TRBJ2-3|TRBD2|.
CASSLAGGPEDTQYF
TGCGCCAGCAGCCTAGCGGGGGGGCCGGAGGATACGCAGTATTTT
>TRBV3-1/TRBV3-2|TRBJ2-7|TRBD2|few
CASSRGTSGSFYYEQYF
TGTGCCAGCAGCCGCGGGACTAGCGGGTCGTTCTACTACGAGCAGTACTTC
>TRBV6-5|TRBJ1-4|TRBD1|.
CASSLETGGEKLFF
TGTGCCAGCAGTTTAGAAACAGGGGGGGAAAAACTGTTTTTT
>TRBV19|TRBJ1-2|TRBD1|.
CASTTGTALYGYTF
TGTGCCAGTACTACCGGGACAGCACTTTATGGCTACACCTTC
>TRBV19|TRBJ2-7|TRBD1|.
CASSSAGQGVYEQYF
TGTGCCAGTAGTTCAGCGGGACAGGGGGTTTACGAGCAGTACTTC
>TRBV7-9|TRBJ2-2|.|few
CASSPGTRNTGELFF
TGTGCCAGCAGCCCCGGGACAAGGAACACCGGGGAGCTGTTTTTT
>TRBV6-2/TRBV6-3|TRBJ1-5|TRBD1|.
CASSPIRGRLNQPQHF
TGTGCCAGCAGTCCGATCAGGGGGAGGCTCAATCAGCCCCAGCATTTT
>TRBV28|TRBJ2-3|.|.
CASRDFDTQYF
TGTGCCAGCAGGGACTTTGATACGCAGTATTTT
>TRBV6-5|TRBJ2-1|.|few
CATYYGGGNNEQFF
TGTGCCACATACTACGGTGGGGGCAACAATGAGCAGTTCTTC
>TRBV6-5|TRBJ1-5|.|few
CASSYSATANQPQHF
TGTGCCAGCAGTTACTCCGCGACAGCTAATCAGCCCCAGCATTTT
>TRBV5-4|TRBJ1-2|TRBD1|.
CASSPGTGAYGYTF
TGTGCCAGCAGCCCAGGGACAGGTGCTTATGGCTACACCTTC
>TRBV6-1|TRBJ1-2|TRBD1|.
CASSEATGRSHTF
TGTGCCAGCAGTGAAGCGACAGGGAGGTCCCACACCTTC
>TRBV5-5|TRBJ2-7|TRBD2|.
CASSLAREGPFAQYF
TGTGCCAGCAGCTTGGCCAGGGAGGGTCCGTTTGCGCAGTACTTC
>TRBV5-1|TRBJ2-1|TRBD2|once
CASSPGTTGTRDEQFF
TGCGCCAGCAGCCCGGGTACGACTGGGACTAGGGATGAGCAGTTCTTC
>TRBV19|TRBJ2-4|.|.
CASSRGPQKIQYF
TGTGCCAGTAGTCGGGGTCCCCAAAAGATTCAGTACTTC
>TRBV19|TRBJ2-4|.|.
CASSIGTSGAKNIQYF
TGTGCCAGTAGTATAGGGACTTCAGGAGCCAAAAACATTCAGTACTTC
>TRBV20-1|TRBJ2-5|.|.
CSASWRETQYF
TGCAGTGCTAGCTGGAGAGAGACCCAGTACTTC
>TRBV10-1|TRBJ2-1|TRBD1|.
CASSGRQGLGEQFF
TGCGCCAGCAGTGGCAGACAGGGGCTAGGTGAGCAGTTCTTC
>TRBV6-5|TRBJ1-1|TRBD1|.
CASSYSRTGGGAFF
TGTGCCAGCAGTTACTCCCGGACAGGGGGTGGAGCTTTCTTT
>TRBV5-1|TRBJ1-1|TRBD1|.
CASSWDRSVGEAFF
TGCGCCAGCAGCTGGGACAGATCCGTGGGTGAAGCTTTCTTT
>TRBV6-6|TRBJ2-1|.|.
CASRGYNEQFF
TGTGCCAGCCGGGGCTACAATGAGCAGTTCTTC
>TRBV15|TRBJ1-2|.|.
CATSRDQVGSNYGYTF
TGTGCCACCAGCAGAGATCAGGTTGGCAGTAACTATGGCTACACCTTC
>TRBV6-5|TRBJ1-4|TRBD1|.
CASSYATGGSEKLFF
TGTGCCAGCAGTTACGCGACAGGGGGCTCTGAAAAACTGTTTTTT
>TRBV30|TRBJ2-2|TRBD1|.
CAWSPRGLGELFF
TGTGCCTGGAGTCCCAGGGGGCTCGGGGAGCTGTTTTTT
>TRBV5-5|TRBJ1-1|.|.
CASSLYPNTEAFF
TGTGCCAGCAGCTTGTATCCGAACACTGAAGCTTTCTTT
>TRBV7-9|TRBJ2-7|TRBD1|.
CASSWTGYEQYF
TGTGCCAGCAGCTGGACAGGGTACGAGCAGTACTTC
>TRBV19|TRBJ1-1|.|.
CASRDWTEAFF
TGTGCCAGCAGGGATTGGACTGAAGCTTTCTTT
>TRBV21-1|TRBJ1-3|.|.
CASPPRTLGNTIYF
TGTGCCAGCCCCCCACGGACTCTAGGAAACACCATATATTTT
>TRBV5-1|TRBJ1-1|.|.
CASREQGPRTEAFF
TGCGCCAGCAGGGAACAGGGACCGAGGACTGAAGCTTTCTTT
>TRBV7-9|TRBJ2-2|.|few
CASSQPGGAKAGELFF
TGTGCCAGCAGCCAACCCGGAGGGGCCAAGGCCGGGGAGCTGTTTTTT
>TRBV3-1/TRBV3-2|TRBJ2-3|TRBD2|.
CASSQDKTSDRDTQYF
TGTGCCAGCAGCCAAGATAAAACTAGCGACAGAGATACGCAGTATTTT
>TRBV5-4|TRBJ2-1|TRBD1|.
CASSRPGTVYNEQFF
TGTGCCAGCAGCCGTCCAGGGACAGTATACAATGAGCAGTTCTTC
>TRBV12-3/TRBV12-4|TRBJ2-1|TRBD1|.
CASSGQGANEQFF
TGTGCCAGCAGCGGACAGGGGGCGAATGAGCAGTTCTTC